These T cell receptor beta chains were read from a single sample in a study of Graves' ophthalmopathy and Graves' hyperthyroidism. One entry per CDR3 protein, called by TCRdb with MiXCR from the multiplex PCR reads. Among some 380,000 distinct CDR3 sequences listed, roughly 15% were seen once. The sequencing sample was made of peripheral blood. These receptors came from a woman between 18 and 29 years old with stable Graves' hyperthyroidism. The CDR3 runs from the conserved cysteine through the conserved F or W. A D gene is named only where the DNA matches it firmly. A row's size may be missing; if present it is once, few, many or a size class.

v_gene,abundance,j_gene,d_gene,CDR3nt,CDR3aa
TRBV7-6,few,TRBJ1-5,.,TGTGCCAGCAGCTCCCGCGTTGGGTTTAATCAGCCCCAGCATTTT,CASSSRVGFNQPQHF
TRBV6-5,many,TRBJ1-5,.,TGTGCCAGCTCCCGCCGGGATCAGCCCCAGCATTTT,CASSRRDQPQHF
TRBV11-2,many,TRBJ1-2,.,TGTGCCAGCAGCTTAGAGAGGCCGGGGGCGCGGTATGGCTACACCTTC,CASSLERPGARYGYTF
TRBV6-2/TRBV6-3,many,TRBJ1-2,TRBD1,TGTGCCAGCAGTTACTCAGGGCGGGACAGACATCCTTACCCCCACTATGGCTACACCTTC,CASSYSGRDRHPYPHYGYTF
TRBV20-1,many,TRBJ2-2,.,TGCAGTGCTAGAAGCCTCTCGAACACCGGGGAGCTGTTTTTT,CSARSLSNTGELFF
TRBV7-2,many,TRBJ2-5,TRBD2,TGTGCCAGCAGCCCCGGGACTAACCCGAGGGAGACCCAGTACTTC,CASSPGTNPRETQYF
TRBV12-3/TRBV12-4,.,TRBJ1-5,.,TGTGCCAGCAGTTTAGCGCTGGGGGGTGCGAGCAATCAGCCCCAGCATTTT,CASSLALGGASNQPQHF
TRBV27,.,TRBJ2-2,.,TGTGCCAGCCAGCAGGCTTGGAACACCGGGGAGCTGTTTTTT,CASQQAWNTGELFF
TRBV6-1,many,TRBJ1-2,TRBD1,TGTGCCAGCAGCTGGGACAGGGGGCAGGGCTACACCTTC,CASSWDRGQGYTF
TRBV15,many,TRBJ1-6,.,TGTGCCACCAGCTTTCCCCCTCCCCAGGATTCACCCCTCCACTTT,CATSFPPPQDSPLHF